What follows are 26 T cell receptor beta chains derived from one specimen sequenced in a study of shared clonotypes between healthy human individuals (TCRdb year 2020). Libraries were prepared through the immunoSEQ multiplex PCR assay. Sourced from immuneACCESS, this table was stored by TCRdb with only in-frame sequences that have V and J called. A share of the clones is absent; for the studies checked, an unresolved V gene accounts for under half, and the remainder has no known explanation. The sample table shows about a million clones, and roughly 80% are seen once. The top ten constitute 0.89% of the sample. Sequenced sample: memory CD4+ T cells from PBMCs. The cell subset or site label, read with the paper, signifies: CD45RA-negative fraction. Source of these receptors: a man aged 18 to 30 in good health. Some clones in this sample may be carry-over from other donors' samples.

V is TRBV5-6 and J is TRBJ1-4; tentatively, D is TRBD1 (6 bases). CDR3 size: 15 residues. V was shortened by 1 base and J by 3 bases, with 10 bases between the two germline ends. Germline V gene data show CDR1 as SGHDT and CDR2 as YYEEEE. The CDR3 DNA reads TGTGCCAGCAGCTTGACAGGGCTTGCTAATGAAAAACTGTTTTTT. Translated: CASSLTGLANEKLFF.

The gene calls are TRBV5-1 and TRBJ2-2; maybe TRBD1 (5 bases). This CDR3 contains 14 residues. V lost 2 bases and J 3 bases, leaving 8 bases between the germline ends. Germline assignment: CDR1 SGHRS and CDR2 YFSETQ. This CDR3 reads CASSLDSYTGELFF. The CDR3 coding sequence is TGCGCCAGCAGCTTAGACAGCTACACCGGGGAGCTGTTTTTT.

This clone has a single count. This sequence joins TRBV27 and TRBJ2-7; 10 bases match TRBD2. In germline, CDR1 is MNHEY, CDR2 SMNVEV (reference sequence). The J segment lost 3 bases and the V segment lost 6 bases, leaving 17 bases of the junction unmatched. CDR3 length: 18 residues. CDR3 sequence reads: CASSSPRRTSGNHYEQYF. The CDR3 bases are TGTGCCAGCAGCTCACCCCGACGGACTAGCGGAAACCACTACGAGCAGTACTTC.

The genes are TRBV7-9 and TRBJ2-3, with D perhaps assigned TRBD1 or TRBD2 (6 bases each). V lost 2 bases and J lost 2, with 11 bases in between. Germline V gives CDR1 SEHNR, CDR2 FQNEAQ (reference sequence). This CDR3 comprises 15 residues. CDR3 sequence reads: CASSLNWGATDTQYF. In nucleotides, the CDR3 is TGTGCCAGCAGCTTAAATTGGGGGGCCACAGATACGCAGTATTTT.

The chain carries TRBV10-1 and TRBJ2-1, with a possible D match to TRBD1 (6 bases). CDR3 length equals 13 residues. Germline V lookup: CDR1 WNHNN, CDR2 SYGVQD (reference sequence). Trimming took off 4 bases at V and 7 bases at J, with 11 bases between the two ends. The CDR3 sequence is CASSAPGENEQFF. The CDR3 coding sequence is TGCGCCAGCAGTGCTCCAGGGGAGAATGAGCAGTTCTTC.

This chain joins TRBV18 and TRBJ2-3, with a weak D call TRBD1 (5 bases). The CDR3 has 16 amino acids. V was trimmed by 0 bases and J by 3 bases, leaving 13 bases between them. Germline V gene sequence: CDR1 KGHSH, CDR2 LQKENI. CDR3 DNA sequence: TGTGCCAGCTCACCACCGGGAAGGGGTTTTACAGATACGCAGTATTTT. It codes for CASSPPGRGFTDTQYF.

The V gene is TRBV5-5, the J gene TRBJ2-3; the match to TRBD2 covers 11 bases. The CDR3 spans 15 residues. J was trimmed by 4 bases and V by 3 bases; bases with no gene match: 4. The germline CDR1 and CDR2 sequences are SGHKS and YYEKEE (reference sequence). The CDR3 region is CASSYLAGGADTQYF. The CDR3 DNA reads TGTGCCAGCAGCTATTTAGCGGGAGGGGCAGATACGCAGTATTTT.

The chain carries TRBV18 and TRBJ2-6; D is unresolved. Germline assignment: CDR1 KGHSH and CDR2 LQKENI. This CDR3 is 14 amino acids long. V lost 1 base and J lost 2, with 3 bases in between. The DNA of the CDR3 is TGTGCCAGCTCACCACAGACTGGGGCCAACGTCCTGACTTTC. Translation: CASSPQTGANVLTF.

The V gene is TRBV19, the J gene TRBJ2-1; possible D gene TRBD2, 6 bases. V was trimmed by 1 base and J by 5 bases, leaving 12 bases between them. This CDR3 is built from 15 residues. Germline-derived CDR1 and CDR2 are LNHDA and SQIVND (reference sequence). CDR3 sequence: CASSIGRGRNNEQFF. CDR3 DNA sequence: TGTGCCAGTAGTATAGGGCGGGGCCGGAACAATGAGCAGTTCTTC.

This chain links TRBV7-2 with TRBJ2-3; the D is unclear. V was cut by 0 bases and J by 0 bases, with 13 bases left in between. The CDR3 runs 17 residues. In germline, CDR1 is SGHTA, CDR2 FQGNSA. This chain's CDR3 is CASSLAGIASSTDTQYF. As DNA, the CDR3 is TGTGCCAGCAGCTTAGCGGGGATTGCTAGTAGCACAGATACGCAGTATTTT.

The chain joins TRBV2 to TRBJ1-5, with a tentative D call TRBD1 (5 bases). This CDR3 is 16 amino acids long. Germline CDR1 reads SNHLY; CDR2 reads FYNNEI. The V gene lost 7 bases and the J gene lost 0 bases, with 16 bases spanning the gap. CDR3 nucleotides: TGTGCCAGCAAATTGGGGCCGACAGTTAGCAATCAGCCCCAGCATTTT. Its protein is CASKLGPTVSNQPQHF.

The gene calls are TRBV15 and TRBJ1-2, with TRBD1 as a possible D gene (6 bases). The V and J ends lost 4 bases and 2 bases respectively, with 14 bases between them. There are 15 residues in the CDR3. Germline CDR1 and CDR2: LNHNV and YYDKDF (reference sequence). The CDR3 spells CATSIGGGGNYGYTF. The CDR3 DNA reads as TGTGCCACCAGCATAGGGGGTGGGGGCAACTATGGCTACACCTTC. The whole variable domain, filled in from reference TRBV15 and TRBJ1-2, reads DAMVIQNPRYQVTQFGKPVTLSCSQTLNHNVMYWYQQKSSQAPKLLFHYYDKDFNNEADTPDNFQSRRPNTSFCFLDIRSPGLGDTAMYLCATSIGGGGNYGYTFGSGTRLTVV.

The chain employs TRBV27 and TRBJ2-3, with 7 bases aligning to TRBD1. The CDR3 extends over 14 amino acids. Germline V gene lookup returns CDR1 MNHEY and CDR2 SMNVEV (reference sequence). V trimming: 4 bases; J trimming: 7 bases; junction bases outside the gene matches: 8. The CDR3 DNA reads as TGTGCCAGCAGTTCCGACTACAGGGGAAATACGCAGTATTTT. Translated: CASSSDYRGNTQYF.

This rearrangement joins TRBV9 to TRBJ2-7, with TRBD1 matching 11 bases. Germline V gene sequence: CDR1 SGDLS, CDR2 YYNGEE. This CDR3 has 15 residues. The junction had 6 bases not matched to a gene; V was cut back by 5 bases and J by 2 bases. The CDR3 loop is CASSRPGQGAYEQYF. Here the CDR3 DNA reads TGTGCCAGCAGTCGGCCGGGACAGGGGGCCTACGAGCAGTACTTC.

J is TRBJ2-5 and V is TRBV7-9; D is undetermined. The CDR3 is 13 residues long. V shed 2 bases and J shed 6 bases, with 10 bases lying between them. CDR1 and CDR2 from the germline V gene are SEHNR and FQNEAQ (reference sequence). The CDR3 here is CASSLTTPQTQYF. The CDR3 nucleotides are TGTGCCAGCAGCTTAACGACTCCCCAGACCCAGTACTTC.

CDR3 loop: CASRSGEGRYGYTF. CDR3 DNA sequence: TGTGCCTCCAGAAGTGGTGAGGGGCGGTATGGCTACACCTTC. The genes are TRBV6-6 and TRBJ1-2, with D tentatively TRBD1 (5 bases). Trimming took 11 bases from V and 5 from J, leaving 21 bases between them. This CDR3 comprises 14 residues. The germline V gene encodes CDR1 MNHNY and CDR2 SVGAGI (reference sequence).

A remark on this clone: The sample contains more than one DNA sequence encoding this CDR3. The chain carries TRBV20-1 and TRBJ1-5; unclear D gene. CDR3 size: 10 residues. Germline lookup yields CDR1 DFQATT and CDR2 SNEGSKA (reference sequence). V lost 3 bases, J lost 5 bases, and 2 bases lay in between. The CDR3 here is CSASDQPQHF. As DNA, the CDR3 is TGCAGTGCTAGTGATCAGCCCCAGCATTTT.

The rearrangement links TRBV18 to TRBJ2-3, with D perhaps matching TRBD2 (6 bases). CDR3 length: 16 amino acids. Trimming stripped 4 bases from V and 2 bases from J, with 16 bases between. Germline loops: CDR1 KGHSH, CDR2 LQKENI. This CDR3 reads CASSLLGGATTDTQYF. As DNA, the CDR3 is TGTGCCAGCTCACTCCTCGGGGGAGCCACCACAGATACGCAGTATTTT.

This chain uses TRBV6-6 with TRBJ2-3; the match to TRBD2 covers 8 bases. The CDR3 loop spans 14 amino acids. V lost 5 bases to trimming and J lost 2 bases; unmatched junction nucleotides: 3. CDR1 and CDR2 from the germline V gene are MNHNY and SVGAGI (reference sequence). Here the CDR3 DNA reads TGTGCCAGCAGTACTAGCGGATACACAGATACGCAGTATTTT. Translating it yields CASSTSGYTDTQYF.

This rearrangement joins TRBV28 to TRBJ2-2, with 10 nucleotides matching TRBD2. The junction had 6 bases not matched to a gene; V was cut back by 6 bases and J by 5 bases. The CDR3 extends over 15 amino acids. Germline V lookup: CDR1 MDHEN, CDR2 SYDVKM. The CDR3 reads CASRLAGGVTGELFF. The CDR3 DNA is TGTGCCAGCAGGTTAGCGGGAGGAGTAACCGGGGAGCTGTTTTTT.

The chain carries TRBV5-1 and TRBJ2-7; perhaps TRBD1 as D (6 bases). CDR1 and CDR2 from the germline V gene are SGHRS and YFSETQ. The ends were cut back, 5 bases at V and 1 base at J, with 10 bases in the middle. This CDR3 region has 13 residues. The CDR3 DNA sequence: TGCGCCAGCAGTACCACAGGGTCCTACGAGCAGTACTTC. It specifies CASSTTGSYEQYF.

This clone has a handful of counts. V gene TRBV4-1 combines with J gene TRBJ1-5, with TRBD1 matching over 7 bases. Germline V lookup: CDR1 MGHRA, CDR2 YSYEKL. The length of the CDR3 is 17 residues. V was clipped by 2 bases and J by 4 bases; unmatched bases: 11. Here the CDR3 DNA reads TGCGCCAGCAGCCAATTACCGGGACAGTTTGCAAATCAGCCCCAGCATTTT. Its translation is CASSQLPGQFANQPQHF.

This clone was observed a handful of times. This chain connects TRBV10-2 to TRBJ2-7, with D tentatively TRBD1 or TRBD2 (7 bases each). From germline, CDR1 is WSHSY and CDR2 SAAADI. Trimming took off 4 bases at V and 6 bases at J, with 22 bases between the two ends. The CDR3 has 16 amino acids. Here the CDR3 reads CASSATGAGGFGEQYF. The CDR3 bases are TGCGCCAGCAGTGCCACAGGGGCCGGGGGGTTTGGCGAGCAGTACTTC.

Regarding this clone: Other DNA variants within this sample encode the same CDR3. This rearrangement joins TRBV20-1 to TRBJ2-1; D remains ambiguous. This CDR3 contains 11 residues. Germline CDR1 DFQATT, CDR2 SNEGSKA (reference sequence). V was shortened by 3 bases and J by 2 bases, with 2 bases between the two germline ends. The CDR3, as DNA: TGCAGTGCTAGCCCCTACAATGAGCAGTTCTTC. It translates to CSASPYNEQFF.

This clone occurred once. The chain has TRBV20-1 and TRBJ2-5; D is unclear. The CDR3 sequence is 10 residues long. Germline V gene lookup returns CDR1 DFQATT and CDR2 SNEGSKA (reference sequence). The V and J ends lost 2 bases and 10 bases respectively, with 8 bases between them. CDR3 in amino acids: CSARQDYQYF. CDR3 nucleotide sequence: TGCAGTGCTAGACAAGATTACCAGTACTTC.

This clone was recorded at least ten times. The CDR3 loop is CASSQGRTSAYEQYF. CDR3 sequence (DNA): TGTGCCAGCAGCCAAGGTAGGACTAGCGCCTACGAGCAGTACTTC. The genes are TRBV4-2 and TRBJ2-7; 9 bases are shared with TRBD2. CDR1 and CDR2 from the germline V gene are LGHNA and YNFKEQ. Trimming cost V 1 base and J 2 bases; bases outside gene matches: 3. CDR3 length: 15 residues.